This T cell receptor (beta chain) was obtained from a study of cytomegalovirus exposure and HLA in healthy donors. Across the study: An early release of data contained some 80 million unique TCRs, which came from HLA-typed donors.

The V and J ends lost 4 bases and 6 bases, in that order; junction bases with no gene match: 9. CDR1 is SGHNT, CDR2 YYREEE, per germline (reference sequence). This CDR3 contains 14 residues. Amplification used 60 Vbeta primers and 13 Jbeta primers. TCRdb keeps only in-frame clones here, not all; method: immunoSEQ multiplex PCR. The repertoire holds roughly 160,000 clones, with 80% to 90% as singletons. Findings and limits, study-wide: CMV serostatus was the sole immune exposure information available.

Note on this clone: No antigen is known for it.

The sequencing input was PBMCs. This chain uses TRBV5-4 with TRBJ1-2; 7 bases map to TRBD1. This clonotype was sampled from a woman aged 25 to 39 in good health and CMV-seropositive. The CDR3 loop reads CASSDPSGGHGYTF. For the CDR3, the DNA is TGTGCCAGCAGCGACCCCTCAGGGGGTCATGGCTACACCTTC.